The T cell receptor beta chain under discussion was sequenced for a study of blood T cell repertoires in COVID-19. Study context: Samples came from the United States, Italy and Spain, spanning acute and convalescent COVID-19.

Original handling: Using reference gene primer amplification, nucleated cell counts were estimated. The table came from immunoSEQ multiplex PCR; TCRdb's copy has only in-frame clones and leaves some out. V, J and clone size are taken as reported in that table, and D and trimming were inferred from the DNA itself. Of 200,000 to 300,000 clones listed, under 90% were seen once; the top ten hold approximately 4%. Only a few counts were recorded for this clone. V lost 1 base to trimming and J lost 2 bases, with 13 bases between them. The CDR3 runs 15 residues. Germline-derived CDR1 and CDR2 are SQVTM and ANQGSEA.

This sequence was found in a man in his sixties with acute or convalescent COVID-19. The chain is built from TRBV29-1 and TRBJ2-3; D remains ambiguous. Material for sequencing was peripheral blood. The CDR3 loop is CSVEGAGGFTDTQYF. DNA for the CDR3: TGCAGCGTTGAAGGTGCAGGTGGCTTCACAGATACGCAGTATTTT.